This T cell receptor beta chain appears in the sequencing data of a study of coeliac disease. Looking at the study overall: Coeliac patients had active, refractory type I, or gluten-free-diet-controlled disease. Whole-study results and caveats: Lower clonality than controls marked TRB and TRG repertoires from active celiac intraepithelial and lamina propria samples. The authors judged this method unsuitable for unbiased gliadin-specific T cell detection. Known gliadin-specific TRB sequences: about 55% of the 18 coeliac samples, only 1 of 6 controls.

Notes on this clone: Its antigen is unidentified.

Sequenced by immunoSEQ multiplex PCR; TCRdb stores in-frame clones only, minus some. The sample holds thousands of clones, around three quarters seen once. With 3 bases removed from V and 2 bases from J, the gap between germline ends came to 11 bases. CDR1 is SGHTA, CDR2 FQGNSA, per germline. The CDR3 totals 15 residues. The sequenced material came from lymphocytes from the gut lamina propria. The chain employs TRBV7-2 and TRBJ2-1; possible D gene TRBD1, 7 bases. This TCR derives from a man between 18 and 29 years old with celiac disease on a gluten-free diet. DNA of the CDR3: TGTGCCAGCAGCTTCGACAGGGAGGCCTACAATGAGCAGTTCTTC. Residues: CASSFDREAYNEQFF.